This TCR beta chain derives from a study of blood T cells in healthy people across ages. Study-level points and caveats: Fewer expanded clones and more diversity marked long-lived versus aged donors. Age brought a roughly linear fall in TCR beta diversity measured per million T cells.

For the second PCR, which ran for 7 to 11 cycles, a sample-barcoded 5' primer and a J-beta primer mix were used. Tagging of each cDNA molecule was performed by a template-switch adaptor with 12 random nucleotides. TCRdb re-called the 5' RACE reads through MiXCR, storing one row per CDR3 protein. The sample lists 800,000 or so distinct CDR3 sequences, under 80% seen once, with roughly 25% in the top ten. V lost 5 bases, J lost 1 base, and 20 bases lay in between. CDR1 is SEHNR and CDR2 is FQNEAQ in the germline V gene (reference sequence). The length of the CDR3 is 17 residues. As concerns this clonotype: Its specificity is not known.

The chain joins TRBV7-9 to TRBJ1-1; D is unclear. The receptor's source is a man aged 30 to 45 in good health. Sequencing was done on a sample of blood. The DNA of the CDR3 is TGTGCCAGCAGCCCCAGACCCGGAAACCCTTCGAACACTGAAGCTTTCTTT. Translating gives CASSPRPGNPSNTEAFF.